This is a list of T cell receptor beta chains from one sample in a study of T-cell reconstitution after alpha-beta-depleted transplantation in children. TCRdb re-derived calls from the PCR reads in MiXCR, one entry per CDR3 protein. The sample contains 200,000 to 250,000 distinct CDR3 sequences, 6.5% to 9% of which appear only once. This sample comprised PBMCs, mostly from graft donor cells, obtained 180 days after TCRalphabeta/CD19-depleted stem cell transplant. Receptors originate from a male patient aged 10-17 years who had a stem cell transplant for acute lymphoblastic leukemia, so the T cells may come from the graft donor. Both conserved end residues are part of each CDR3. Fields, in order: V gene, J gene, clone size, D gene, CDR3 protein, CDR3 DNA. The D gene is left open where the match is weak. Only some rows state a clone size, as once, few, many or a class for expanded clones.

TRBV3-1,TRBJ2-5,many,TRBD1,CASSQIVPGGETQYF,TGTGCCAGCAGCCAAATCGTCCCAGGGGGAGAGACCCAGTACTTC
TRBV10-1,TRBJ2-5,many,-,CASSPSGQETQYF,TGCGCCAGCAGTCCAAGTGGCCAAGAGACCCAGTACTTC
TRBV29-1,TRBJ2-5,many,TRBD2,CSLLTSGETQYF,TGCAGCCTTCTGACTAGCGGAGAGACCCAGTACTTC
TRBV4-1,TRBJ2-7,many,TRBD1,CASSSPTSGGSYEQYF,TGCGCCAGCAGCTCACCTACCTCAGGGGGCTCCTACGAGCAGTACTTC
TRBV20-1,TRBJ2-5,many,-,CSAREGRIETQYF,TGCAGTGCTAGAGAGGGTAGGATAGAGACCCAGTACTTC
TRBV28,TRBJ1-5,many,TRBD1,CASAIGTVSNQPQHF,TGTGCCAGCGCGATCGGGACAGTTAGCAATCAGCCCCAGCATTTT
TRBV19,TRBJ2-7,many,TRBD1,CASTPGGTGTYEQYF,TGTGCCAGTACTCCCGGAGGGACAGGGACCTACGAGCAGTACTTC
TRBV20-1,TRBJ2-1,many,-,CSALHDLVIYNEQFF,TGCAGTGCTCTCCATGACTTGGTTATTTACAATGAGCAGTTCTTC
TRBV28,TRBJ1-1,many,-,CASSFPHSGGNTEAFF,TGTGCCAGCAGTTTTCCTCACTCCGGTGGGAACACTGAAGCTTTCTTT
TRBV18,TRBJ2-7,many,TRBD2,CASSQRENSYEQYF,TGTGCCAGCTCCCAGCGGGAGAACTCCTACGAGCAGTACTTC
TRBV6-2/TRBV6-3,TRBJ1-2,many,-,CASSSDYGYTF,TGTGCCAGCAGTTCGGACTATGGCTACACCTTC
TRBV19,TRBJ2-5,many,-,CASSIPDAYQETQYF,TGTGCCAGTAGTATTCCCGACGCGTACCAAGAGACCCAGTACTTC
TRBV2,TRBJ2-7,many,TRBD2,CASSVPISGRVHYEQYF,TGTGCCAGCAGCGTACCTATTAGCGGGAGGGTCCACTACGAGCAGTACTTC
TRBV20-1,TRBJ2-1,many,TRBD2,CSARKTSGRNEQFF,TGCAGTGCTAGAAAGACTAGCGGGAGGAATGAGCAGTTCTTC
TRBV12-5,TRBJ2-5,many,TRBD1,CASGLVAGGRETQYF,TGTGCTAGTGGTTTGGTCGCAGGGGGACGGGAGACCCAGTACTTC
TRBV18,TRBJ1-5,-,TRBD1,CASSPQGGGQPQHF,TGTGCCAGCTCACCACAGGGAGGGGGCCAGCCCCAGCATTTT
TRBV18,TRBJ1-6,few,-,CASSQPNSLGSPLHF,TGTGCCAGCTCACAGCCTAACAGCCTGGGGTCACCCCTCCACTTT
TRBV28,TRBJ2-7,many,-,CASSPWSGSYEQYF,TGTGCCAGCAGCCCGTGGTCGGGCTCCTACGAGCAGTACTTC
TRBV9,TRBJ2-7,many,TRBD1,CASSVGVDRAAYEQYF,TGTGCCAGCAGCGTAGGCGTGGACAGGGCCGCCTACGAGCAGTACTTC
TRBV27,TRBJ2-7,many,TRBD2,CASSLSSPLAGLEQYF,TGTGCCAGCAGTTTATCCAGCCCTCTAGCGGGACTCGAGCAGTACTTC
TRBV20-1,TRBJ2-7,many,-,CSARDFSGMRPSSYEQYF,TGCAGTGCTAGAGATTTTTCAGGGATGAGACCGAGCTCCTACGAGCAGTACTTC